This T cell receptor beta chain stems from a study of T cell responses to AZD1222 COVID-19 vaccine. Remarks on this clone: Its antigen is not known.

Libraries were prepared by immunoSEQ multiplex PCR; TCRdb keeps only in-frame clonotypes and omits some of them. The sample holds 120,000 to 150,000 clones, roughly nine tenths seen once. Germline-derived CDR1 and CDR2 are SGHTA and FQGTGA. The V end was cut by 5 bases, the J end by 7 bases, with 12 bases between. This CDR3 contains 13 residues. Overall study findings and caveats: Spike was spanned by vaccine-associated CD4 TCRs, with dominance at 160-218 and 743-854. Nearly half of spike-specific TCRs reportedly go after variant regions that carry no mutations.

The sample consisted of peripheral blood, taken on day 0 of AZD1222 vaccination. This chain joins TRBV7-3 and TRBJ2-1; D is perhaps TRBD2 (6 bases). The TCR sequence derives from an adult in good health. The CDR3 here is CASSPDGGNEQFF. DNA of the CDR3: TGTGCCAGCAGCCCCGATGGGGGGAATGAGCAGTTCTTC.